This T cell receptor (beta chain) was identified in a study of cytomegalovirus exposure and HLA in healthy donors. About the research overall: Ancestry clustering placed 70% to 85% of approximately 420 genotyped donors in the Caucasian-associated cluster. Study results and limitations: An analysis that came later showed most CMV-associated TCR beta chains appearing HLA-restricted. The likely origin of a cluster of highly shared sequence variants was a sequencing artifact. An analysis that was carried out later associated 17,000 or so TCR beta sequences with HLA alleles at 0.05 false discovery rate.

The PCR employed 60 Vbeta primers together with 13 Jbeta primers. Profiling relied on immunoSEQ multiplex PCR, and the TCRdb table lists in-frame clones only, not all of them. This sample has about 70,000 clones, with around 86% found just once. The CDR3 is 15 amino acids. The germline gives CDR1 LNHDA, CDR2 SQIVND (reference sequence). Worth noting for this clone: Its cognate antigen is unknown.

The sequence derives from a woman in her twenties or thirties in good health and CMV-seronegative. The sequenced sample was PBMCs. The chain employs TRBV19 and TRBJ2-5; D uncertain. The DNA end is a closer match to TRBJ2-7, so the J assignment may be wrong. CDR3 protein: CASSIEATVNYEQYF. CDR3 in DNA: TGTGCCAGTAGTATAGAAGCGACGGTGAACTACGAGCAGTACTTC.